This section outlines one T cell receptor beta chain sequence together with its context. The sample is drawn from a study of radiotherapy plus CTLA-4 blockade in lung cancer. Study as a whole: Patients showed objective responses in over 15% of cases, and disease control was achieved by under 40%.

Germline V lookup: CDR1 SGHAT, CDR2 FQDESV (reference sequence). The CDR3 contains 14 residues. V dropped 6 bases and J dropped 2; count of bases not matched to a gene: 2. Data came from immunoSEQ multiplex PCR; TCRdb stores just in-frame clones and leaves some out. The sample consists of some 50,000 clones, 79% of them appearing once. The receptor was derived from a human donor with non-small cell lung cancer who had a partial response to radiotherapy plus ipilimumab. This chain connects TRBV11-1 to TRBJ2-1; 9 positions agree with TRBD2. The source was peripheral blood, collected from a patient treated with radiotherapy plus ipilimumab. The CDR3 sequence: CASRLAGTYNEQFF. The CDR3 nucleotides read TGTGCCAGCAGGCTAGCGGGAACCTACAATGAGCAGTTCTTC.